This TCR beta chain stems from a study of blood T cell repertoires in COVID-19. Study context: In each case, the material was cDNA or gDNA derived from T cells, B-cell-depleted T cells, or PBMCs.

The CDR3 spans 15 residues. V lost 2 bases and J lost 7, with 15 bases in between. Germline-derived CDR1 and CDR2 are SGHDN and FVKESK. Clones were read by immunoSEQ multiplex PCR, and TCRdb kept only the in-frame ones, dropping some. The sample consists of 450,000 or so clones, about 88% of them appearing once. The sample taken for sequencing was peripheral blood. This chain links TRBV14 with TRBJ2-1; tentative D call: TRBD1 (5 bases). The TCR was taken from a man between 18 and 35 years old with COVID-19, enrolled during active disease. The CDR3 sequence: CASSQYRTHRNEQFF. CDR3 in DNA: TGTGCCAGCAGCCAATACCGGACACATCGGAATGAGCAGTTCTTC. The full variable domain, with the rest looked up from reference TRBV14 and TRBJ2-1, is EAGVTQFPSHSVIEKGQTVTLRCDPISGHDNLYWYRRVMGKEIKFLLHFVKESKQDESGMPNNRFLAERTGGTYSTLKVQPAELEDSGVYFCASSQYRTHRNEQFFGPGTRLTVL.